The 20 T cell receptor beta chains presented below share a single source sample, sequenced in a study of patients and donors after allogeneic stem cell transplantation. TCRdb redid the calling of the RT-PCR reads with MiXCR, one entry per CDR3 protein. The profile shows about 400,000 distinct CDR3 sequences, around 16% of them singletons. The sequenced material came from blood, either unsorted or a sorted T cell fraction (not recorded which). These receptor sequences come from a human donor who was either an allogeneic HSCT recipient or a stem cell or donor lymphocyte infusion donor (not recorded which). It is not recorded whose cells these are; they may come from a transplant donor.

This clonotype was recorded many times. This chain links TRBV7-9 with TRBJ2-7, with D unresolved. The V end was cut by 4 bases, the J end by 7 bases, with 8 bases between. This CDR3 region has 11 residues. CDR1 is SEHNR, CDR2 FQNEAQ, per germline (reference sequence). The CDR3: CASSSSWEQYF. In nucleotides, the CDR3 is TGTGCCAGCAGCTCTTCTTGGGAGCAGTACTTC.

This clonotype was counted only a few times. This sequence joins TRBV4-2 and TRBJ2-1; 8 bases agree with TRBD2. The CDR3 totals 17 residues. Losses at the gene ends were 2 bases for V and 0 bases for J; bases not matched to a gene: 6. Germline lookup yields CDR1 LGHNA and CDR2 YNFKEQ. The CDR3 DNA sequence: TGTGCCAGCAGCCAATTCCTAAGCGGGAGCTCCTACAATGAGCAGTTCTTC. This codes for CASSQFLSGSSYNEQFF.

This clonotype was seen a handful of times. CDR3 DNA: TGTGCCAGCAGCCAAGAAAGATACTATAAACAAGAGACCCAGTACTTC. The encoded protein is CASSQERYYKQETQYF. The J gene is TRBJ2-5, the V gene TRBV3-1; D ambiguous. CDR1 LGHDT and CDR2 YNNKEL come from the germline V gene (reference sequence). This CDR3 is 16 amino acids long. V shed 0 bases and J shed 2 bases, with 13 bases lying between them.

This chain uses TRBV7-3 with TRBJ1-2; D might be TRBD1 (5 bases). Trimming cost V 0 bases and J 7 bases, with 15 bases left between them. The germline gives CDR1 SGHTA, CDR2 FQGTGA. There are 15 residues in the CDR3. The CDR3 sequence is CASSLTGVAGGGYTF. As DNA, the CDR3 is TGTGCCAGCAGCTTAACTGGGGTCGCGGGGGGTGGCTACACCTTC.

This sequence joins TRBV20-1 and TRBJ2-4; tentatively, D is TRBD1 (5 bases). Germline V gene lookup returns CDR1 DFQATT and CDR2 SNEGSKA (reference sequence). This CDR3 spans 15 amino acids. Deletions cut 6 bases from V and 0 bases from J, with 15 bases between. CDR3 sequence (DNA): TGCAGTGCCATGACAGTGATTTTAGCCAAAAACATTCAGTACTTC. This sequence encodes CSAMTVILAKNIQYF.

This clonotype was seen repeatedly, ten times or more. V and J are TRBV18 and TRBJ1-5; D perhaps matches TRBD1 (5 bases). The CDR3 is made up of 15 amino acids. V lost 2 bases, J lost 10 bases, and 18 bases lay in between. Germline assignment: CDR1 KGHSH and CDR2 LQKENI. The DNA for the CDR3 is TGTGCCAGCTCACCAACGCCAGGGCTTATCGAACCCCAGCATTTT. It encodes CASSPTPGLIEPQHF.

The chain employs TRBV20-1 and TRBJ2-3; the D gene could be TRBD1 or TRBD2 (5 bases each). This CDR3 is built from 15 residues. The V end was cut by 0 bases, the J end by 3 bases, with 13 bases between. CDR1 DFQATT and CDR2 SNEGSKA come from the germline V gene (reference sequence). The CDR3, as DNA: TGCAGTGCTAGAGATCGGACACTAGGGACAGATACGCAGTATTTT. Its translation is CSARDRTLGTDTQYF.

This clonotype has a count of ten or more. V is TRBV12-3 or TRBV12-4 and J is TRBJ2-2, with TRBD1 identical over 8 bases. The CDR3 contains 15 residues. The trim removed 3 bases at V and 7 bases at J, leaving 7 bases unmatched. CDR3 DNA sequence: TGTGCCAGCAGTTTTCTTAGGACAGGGAGCGGGGAGCTGTTTTTT. Translated: CASSFLRTGSGELFF.

This clonotype was detected ten times or more. V and J are TRBV6-2 or TRBV6-3 and TRBJ2-7; 10 nucleotides align to TRBD2. Germline CDR1 and CDR2: MNHEY and SVGEGT. CDR3 length equals 14 residues. The junction had 7 bases not matched to a gene; V was cut back by 6 bases and J by 5 bases. The chain's CDR3 is CASRPLAGSHEQYF. DNA of the CDR3: TGTGCCAGCAGACCACTAGCGGGGTCCCACGAGCAGTACTTC.

The chain combines TRBV7-4 with TRBJ2-4; TRBD2 matches 9 bases. CDR1 and CDR2 (germline): SGHVT, SQSDAQ. This CDR3 is 19 amino acids long. V trimming: 9 bases; J trimming: 0 bases; junction bases outside the gene matches: 18. For the CDR3, the DNA is TGTGCCAGTCACTACGTGCGGGGGGGATATTCGCTAGCCAAAAACATTCAGTACTTC. Translating gives CASHYVRGGYSLAKNIQYF.

The chain couples TRBV15 to TRBJ2-5, with no clear D. There are 15 residues in the CDR3. In germline, CDR1 is LNHNV, CDR2 YYDKDF (reference sequence). The V gene lost 2 bases and the J gene lost 0 bases, with 10 bases spanning the gap. CDR3 sequence reads: CATSRTPLNQETQYF. DNA of the CDR3: TGTGCCACCAGCAGAACCCCTCTGAACCAAGAGACCCAGTACTTC. Together with reference TRBV15 and TRBJ2-5, the CDR3 gives the full variable domain: DAMVIQNPRYQVTQFGKPVTLSCSQTLNHNVMYWYQQKSSQAPKLLFHYYDKDFNNEADTPDNFQSRRPNTSFCFLDIRSPGLGDTAMYLCATSRTPLNQETQYFGPGTRLLVL.

As to this clonotype: A much larger clonotype is one base distant, so this may be a read error. This rearrangement joins TRBV12-3 or TRBV12-4 to TRBJ1-2; D gene unclear. The CDR3 has 13 residues. The V end lost 1 base, the J end lost 3 bases, and 6 bases lay between the germline ends. Written as DNA, the CDR3 is TGTGCCAGCAGTTTAGGGCAGTACTATGGCTACACCTTC. This sequence encodes CASSLGQYYGYTF.

This chain joins TRBV12-5 and TRBJ2-7; D remains unclear. CDR3 length: 10 amino acids. In germline, CDR1 is LGHNT, CDR2 FRNRAP. Trimming pared 2 bases from V and 11 bases from J, leaving 7 bases between. CDR3 region: CASGLYREYF. In DNA form, the CDR3 reads TGTGCTAGTGGTTTGTACCGGGAGTACTTC.

V usage is TRBV20-1 and J usage is TRBJ2-2; maybe TRBD2 (5 bases). Trimming took off 0 bases at V and 8 bases at J, with 10 bases between the two ends. This CDR3 has 13 residues. CDR1 is DFQATT, CDR2 SNEGSKA, per germline (reference sequence). CDR3 sequence reads: CSARESRGGELFF. The CDR3 nucleotides read TGCAGTGCTAGAGAATCCCGGGGAGGGGAGCTGTTTTTT.

The sample holds a few counts of this clonotype. This chain uses TRBV20-1 with TRBJ2-5; tentative D call: TRBD2 (6 bases). The CDR3 covers 13 residues. Germline V CDR1 and CDR2: DFQATT, SNEGSKA (reference sequence). The germline V and J ends were trimmed by 5 bases and 2 bases, with 12 bases remaining between them. The CDR3 here is CSARDLRQETQYF. CDR3 nucleotides: TGCAGTGCTCGGGACTTACGACAAGAGACCCAGTACTTC.

Only a few counts were recorded for this clonotype. V and J are TRBV21-1 and TRBJ1-2; the DNA was not compared with TRBD1, the D call given in the table. TRBV21-1 is marked as a pseudogene. The CDR3 length is 15 residues. CDR3 nucleotides: TGTGCCAGCAGCAAAGGGGACGGGGGGGACTATGGCTACACCTTC. Its protein is CASSKGDGGDYGYTF.

Turning to this clonotype: A read error may account for a junction end that differs from germline. The rearrangement links TRBV7-7 to TRBJ2-2, with D possibly being TRBD1 (6 bases). This CDR3 is 14 amino acids long. CDR1 is SSHAT and CDR2 is FNYEAQ in the germline V gene (reference sequence). The CDR3 bases are TGTGCTAGCAGCTACAGGGTGGGCACCGGGGAGCTGTTTTTT. Amino acid sequence: CASSYRVGTGELFF.

The chain is built from TRBV7-8 and TRBJ2-5; 9 bases are a match to TRBD1. The CDR3 contains 14 residues. Trimming removed 3 bases from V and 6 bases from J; junction bases left unmatched: 5. The germline gives CDR1 SGHVS, CDR2 FQNEAQ. The CDR3 spells CASSLAGTGKTQYF. The CDR3 nucleotides are TGTGCCAGCAGCTTGGCCGGGACAGGGAAGACCCAGTACTTC.

Comment on this clonotype: A much larger clone lies one base from this, so it may be a read error. This CDR3 is CASILYNEQFF. CDR3 DNA sequence: TGTGCCAGCATCTTATACAATGAGCAGTTCTTC. V usage is TRBV5-6 and J usage is TRBJ2-1, with D unresolved. The CDR3 sequence is 11 residues long. Trimming pared 6 bases from V and 4 bases from J, leaving 5 bases between. The germline V gene encodes CDR1 SGHDT and CDR2 YYEEEE.

This clonotype was observed at least ten times. V gene TRBV5-1 combines with J gene TRBJ1-1; 10 bases fit TRBD1. Germline V gene data show CDR1 as SGHRS and CDR2 as YFSETQ. V trimming: 4 bases; J trimming: 7 bases; junction bases outside the gene matches: 7. The CDR3 contains 14 residues. DNA of the CDR3: TGCGCCAGCAGCCTGGGACAGGGGTCGGGTGAAGCTTTCTTT. Its translation: CASSLGQGSGEAFF.